These 20 T cell receptor beta chains were sequenced from one sample in a study of blood T cell repertoires in COVID-19. Profiling relied on immunoSEQ multiplex PCR, and the TCRdb table lists in-frame clones only, not all of them. Of about 280,000 clones listed, 89% are singletons. The sequenced material came from peripheral blood. The receptor set was obtained from a woman in her 30s with COVID-19, enrolled during active disease.

The chain joins TRBV6-5 to TRBJ2-7; D is unclear. This CDR3 has 10 residues. Trimming cost V 6 bases and J 9 bases, with 9 bases left between them. Per germline, CDR1 MNHEY and CDR2 SVGAGI. The CDR3 protein is CASSSPRQYF. Written as DNA, the CDR3 is TGTGCCAGCAGCTCTCCTCGGCAGTACTTC.

The chain carries TRBV5-1 and TRBJ2-1; TRBD2 aligns across 7 bases. With 7 bases clipped from V and 5 bases from J, the junction kept 9 bases outside the gene matches. CDR1 SGHRS and CDR2 YFSETQ come from the germline V gene. This CDR3 is built from 14 residues. In DNA, the CDR3 is TGCGCCAGCGACCCTAGCGGAACTAACAATGAGCAGTTCTTC. It translates to CASDPSGTNNEQFF.

The genes are TRBV6-5 and TRBJ2-7; the D is unclear. CDR1 and CDR2 (germline): MNHEY, SVGAGI. The CDR3 length is 15 residues. V lost 0 bases and J lost 6, with 15 bases in between. This CDR3 reads CASSYSPSGLVEQYF. The CDR3 nucleotides are TGTGCCAGCAGTTACTCCCCGAGTGGGCTCGTCGAGCAGTACTTC.

The V and J genes are TRBV7-2 and TRBJ1-1; no clear D gene. Germline V gives CDR1 SGHTA, CDR2 FQGNSA. The CDR3 is 14 amino acids. The germline V and J ends were trimmed by 3 bases and 5 bases, with 13 bases remaining between them. The CDR3 region is CASSFGLTRTEAFF. DNA of the CDR3: TGTGCCAGCAGCTTCGGACTAACGAGGACTGAAGCTTTCTTT.

The chain couples TRBV5-5 to TRBJ2-7; 9 bases line up with TRBD1. Looked up from germline, CDR1 is SGHKS and CDR2 is YYEKEE (reference sequence). The CDR3 is made up of 14 amino acids. V lost 4 bases, J lost 6 bases, and 8 bases stayed unmatched. The DNA for the CDR3 is TGTGCCAGCAGCACCGGGACAGGGACTTCCGAGCAGTACTTC. Translating gives CASSTGTGTSEQYF.

The J gene is TRBJ2-3, the V gene TRBV27, with TRBD2 matching 9 bases. Germline CDR1 MNHEY, CDR2 SMNVEV (reference sequence). CDR3 size: 16 residues. V shed 5 bases, J shed 2 bases, and the junction held 8 bases outside the gene matches. In DNA form, the CDR3 reads TGTGCCAGCAGTGCCTCTAGCGGGGAGTACACAGATACGCAGTATTTT. As protein: CASSASSGEYTDTQYF.

This clone occurred a few times. This chain connects TRBV6-6 to TRBJ1-5, with D hard to call. The V gene lost 2 bases and the J gene lost 7 bases, with 12 bases spanning the gap. The CDR3 covers 14 residues. Germline CDR1 reads MNHNY; CDR2 reads SVGAGI (reference sequence). The CDR3 protein is CASSYGGNNQPQHF. CDR3 DNA sequence: TGTGCCAGCAGTTACGGTGGCAATAACCAGCCCCAGCATTTT.

V and J are TRBV2 and TRBJ1-2; D gene ambiguous. This CDR3 region has 15 residues. V dropped 10 bases and J dropped 0 bases, with 18 bases sitting between them. The V gene's germline CDR1 is SNHLY and CDR2 FYNNEI. CDR3 DNA sequence: TGTGCCAATCGATTCCGGGTTTTAGCTAACTATGGCTACACCTTC. Protein product: CANRFRVLANYGYTF.

The chain links TRBV2 to TRBJ1-4; 8 bases line up with TRBD1. CDR1 is SNHLY and CDR2 is FYNNEI in the germline V gene. V was clipped by 5 bases and J by 5 bases; unmatched bases: 13. The CDR3 length is 17 residues. Here the CDR3 reads CASSLGDQGAGNEKLFF. CDR3 nucleotides: TGTGCCAGCAGTCTCGGGGACCAGGGGGCCGGCAATGAAAAACTGTTTTTT.

The chain links TRBV11-2 to TRBJ1-1; unclear D gene. Trimming took 1 base from V and 3 from J, leaving 6 bases between them. CDR1 is SGHAT and CDR2 is FQNNGV in the germline V gene. The CDR3 extends over 13 amino acids. CDR3: CASSLVIDTEAFF. In nucleotides, the CDR3 is TGTGCCAGCAGCTTAGTTATTGACACTGAAGCTTTCTTT.

The chain is built from TRBV28 and TRBJ1-1; maybe TRBD1 (5 bases). Between the trimmed V and J ends, which lost 0 bases and 6 bases, there was a span of 14 bases. Germline CDR1 MDHEN, CDR2 SYDVKM. The CDR3 extends over 15 amino acids. The CDR3: CASSLWGNPGAEAFF. DNA for the CDR3: TGTGCCAGCAGTTTATGGGGGAACCCGGGGGCTGAAGCTTTCTTT.

This chain uses TRBV12-3 or TRBV12-4 with TRBJ1-1; D not resolved. The CDR3 runs 13 residues. Trimming removed 3 bases at V and 1 base at J, with 6 bases between. CDR3 bases: TGTGCCAGCAGTTTTGCGGGGAACACTGAAGCTTTCTTT. Translating it yields CASSFAGNTEAFF.

This chain links TRBV4-1 with TRBJ1-5; TRBD1 agrees at 8 bases. V shed 0 bases and J 6 bases; nucleotides not matched to a gene: 7. This CDR3 has 16 amino acids. Germline loops: CDR1 MGHRA, CDR2 YSYEKL. The chain's CDR3 is CASSQDGWTGRQPQHF. The CDR3 coding sequence is TGCGCCAGCAGCCAAGATGGGTGGACAGGGCGTCAGCCCCAGCATTTT.

This clone has a single count. V is TRBV5-1 and J is TRBJ2-5, with 10 bases fitting TRBD2. The ends lost 0 bases at V and 5 bases at J; junction bases unmatched: 7. The CDR3 consists of 16 residues. CDR1 is SGHRS, CDR2 YFSETQ, per germline. CDR3 protein: CASSLALAGARETQYF. As DNA, the CDR3 is TGCGCCAGCAGCTTGGCTCTAGCGGGGGCGCGGGAGACCCAGTACTTC.

CDR3 residues: CASSYGTYNEQFF. CDR3 sequence (DNA): TGTGCCAGCAGTTACGGGACATACAATGAGCAGTTCTTC. The V gene is TRBV6-5, the J gene TRBJ2-1, with D maybe TRBD1 (6 bases). Trimming pared 2 bases from V and 4 bases from J, leaving 6 bases between. The CDR3 contains 13 residues. Germline V CDR1 and CDR2: MNHEY, SVGAGI.

This clone showed up just a few times. V usage is TRBV7-9 and J usage is TRBJ2-2; D is perhaps TRBD1 (6 bases). Germline CDR1 SEHNR, CDR2 FQNEAQ (reference sequence). The length of the CDR3 is 14 residues. Trimming took off 5 bases at V and 5 bases at J, with 12 bases between the two ends. CDR3 protein: CASSDRDITGELFF. The CDR3 DNA reads TGTGCCAGCAGCGACCGGGACATAACCGGGGAGCTGTTTTTT.

The table lists this clone with a count of one. The gene calls are TRBV20-1 and TRBJ2-3, with a weak D call TRBD1 (5 bases). V lost 7 bases, J lost 4 bases, and 9 bases lay in between. The CDR3 consists of 11 residues. CDR1 and CDR2 (germline): DFQATT, SNEGSKA (reference sequence). The CDR3 coding sequence is TGCAGTGACTCCAGGGCAGATACGCAGTATTTT. Encoded protein: CSDSRADTQYF.

This chain joins TRBV5-8 and TRBJ1-1; D not certain. Germline V gene lookup returns CDR1 SGHTS and CDR2 YDEGEE. CDR3 length: 15 residues. V lost 0 bases to trimming and J lost 1 base, with 10 bases between them. This CDR3 is CASSLGHIENTEAFF. The CDR3 nucleotides are TGTGCCAGCAGCTTGGGGCACATTGAGAACACTGAAGCTTTCTTT.

The chain employs TRBV5-1 and TRBJ2-3; the match to TRBD1 covers 12 bases. Looked up from germline, CDR1 is SGHRS and CDR2 is YFSETQ. Trimming removed 3 bases from V and 1 base from J; junction bases left unmatched: 12. This CDR3 spans 19 amino acids. CDR3 protein: CASSSAPGQGARGTDTQYF. The DNA of the CDR3 is TGCGCCAGCAGCTCCGCCCCGGGACAGGGGGCCCGGGGCACAGATACGCAGTATTTT.

This clone was picked up a small number of times. V and J are TRBV5-1 and TRBJ2-6; no firm D call. The ends were cut back, 3 bases at V and 0 bases at J, with 13 bases in the middle. The V gene's germline CDR1 is SGHRS and CDR2 YFSETQ. The CDR3 is 17 residues long. The CDR3 coding sequence is TGCGCCAGCAGCTACCGAGATTTAAACTCTGGGGCCAACGTCCTGACTTTC. This encodes CASSYRDLNSGANVLTF.